This passage covers 22 T cell receptor beta chains from one sample sequenced in a study of tumor and adjacent non-tumor tissue in lung cancer. The library came from three nested PCR rounds adapted from ARM-PCR protocols. TCRdb redid the calling of the multiplex PCR reads with MiXCR, one entry per CDR3 protein. The sample records about 110,000 distinct CDR3 sequences, roughly 80% being singletons. RNA was extracted from bulk tissue without any cell sorting. Sequenced: lung tumor tissue. Receptors originate from a woman between 55 and 75 years old with non-small cell lung cancer.

With respect to this clonotype: The conserved closing phenylalanine or tryptophan is absent in this CDR3, likely reflecting a read error. The DNA for the CDR3 is TGTGCCAGCAGCTTAACGGGACGGACTATTGAAGCTTTCTCT. Translating gives CASSLTGRTIEAFS. V gene TRBV11-3 combines with J gene TRBJ1-1, with D possibly TRBD1 on 5 matching bases. CDR1 is SGHNT, CDR2 YENEEA, per germline. This CDR3 is built from 14 residues. The V end was cut by 2 bases, the J end by 7 bases, with 14 bases between.

As concerns this clonotype: Sequence at one end of the junction differs from germline and may be a read error. The V gene is TRBV19, the J gene TRBJ2-3; possible D gene TRBD2, 6 bases. CDR1 is LNHDA and CDR2 is SQIVND in the germline V gene (reference sequence). This CDR3 is built from 11 residues. The CDR3: CATELASAHYF. CDR3 DNA: TGTGCCACCGAACTAGCAAGCGCGCACTATTTT.

A note on this clonotype: A read error may be the cause here, since a much bigger clone is one base away. The chain links TRBV12-3 or TRBV12-4 to TRBJ2-7; D might be TRBD1 or TRBD2, each matching 5 bases. The CDR3 length is 11 residues. The CDR3 protein is CASSRGPAVSF. The CDR3 DNA is TGTGCCAGCAGCCGGGGCCCAGCAGTGAGCTTC.

Comments on this clonotype: Relative to the germline gene, one junction end is altered; a read error may explain this. The chain recombines TRBV20-1 with TRBJ2-6; tentative D call: TRBD1 (5 bases). This CDR3 is 13 amino acids long. Germline V gene sequence: CDR1 DFQATT, CDR2 SNEGSKA (reference sequence). The CDR3 sequence is CRARVSGANVLTF. CDR3 sequence (DNA): TGCAGAGCTCGAGTCTCTGGGGCCAACGTCCTGACTTTT.

The sample holds a few counts of this clonotype. One end of the junction does not line up with germline, which may come from a read error. The chain joins TRBV11-3 to TRBJ2-1, with 8 bases lining up with TRBD2. Germline CDR1 SGHNT, CDR2 YENEEA. The CDR3 is 17 residues long. The CDR3 spells CASSLELTSGRHNEQFF. For the CDR3, the DNA is TGTGCCAGCAGTTTAGAGTTGACAAGCGGGAGACACAACGAGCAGTTCTTC.

On this clonotype: One end of the junction fails to match germline, which may point to a read error. The V call is TRBV11-1, the J call TRBJ2-2; 12 bases line up with TRBD2. Germline lookup yields CDR1 SGHAT and CDR2 FQDESV (reference sequence). The CDR3 loop spans 17 amino acids. Written as DNA, the CDR3 is TGTACCAGCAGCCCCCGACTAGCGGGAGAATCCACCGGGGAGATGTTTTTT. It is translated as CTSSPRLAGESTGEMFF.

This chain joins TRBV30 and TRBJ1-1; 8 nucleotides align to TRBD1. The CDR3 length is 13 residues. V lost 6 bases and J lost 8; bases outside the gene matches: 11. Germline-derived CDR1 and CDR2 are GTSNPN and SVGIG (reference sequence). CDR3 protein: CACKTAGGTEAFF. The CDR3 DNA sequence: TGTGCCTGCAAAACGGCAGGGGGCACCGAAGCTTTCTTT.

This clonotype was seen more than once but under ten times. Mismatch with germline at one junction end may stem from a read error. This chain connects TRBV2 to TRBJ2-7; 7 positions match TRBD2. Germline V lookup: CDR1 SNHLY, CDR2 FYNNEI. The CDR3 runs 14 residues. This CDR3 reads CASSGLAAIYEQYF. CDR3 sequence (DNA): TGTGCCAGCAGTGGACTAGCTGCTATCTACGAGCAGTATTTC.

Details on this clonotype: This may arise from a read error, as a much more abundant clone is one base away. V usage is TRBV6-6 and J usage is TRBJ1-1; maybe TRBD1 (5 bases). CDR1 is MNHNY and CDR2 is SVGAGI in the germline V gene (reference sequence). This CDR3 has 11 amino acids. Deletions cut 9 bases from V and 11 bases from J, with 16 bases between. This chain's CDR3 is CASTRGSVAFF. The CDR3 DNA reads TGTGCCAGTACGAGGGGATCTGTGGCTTTCTTT.

On this clonotype: This sequence may be a read error, since a much larger clone differs from it by one base. This CDR3 fails to terminate in the conserved phenylalanine or tryptophan, so it likely reflects a read error. V usage is TRBV6-5 and J usage is TRBJ2-3; D unresolved. V dropped 7 bases and J dropped 2 bases, with 7 bases sitting between them. Germline V gene data show CDR1 as MNHEY and CDR2 as SVGAGI. This CDR3 contains 12 residues. The DNA of the CDR3 is TGTGCCAGCAAGGAGCTCACAGATACGCAGTATTTA. Its translation: CASKELTDTQYL.

This clonotype was counted once. The chain couples TRBV20-1 to TRBJ2-1, with TRBD2 identical over 11 bases. Per the germline V gene, CDR1 is DFQATT and CDR2 is SNEGSKA (reference sequence). This CDR3 has 15 residues. With 2 bases clipped from V and 9 bases from J, the junction kept 9 bases outside the gene matches. The CDR3 coding sequence is TGCAGTGCTAGATGTAGCGGGAGGGGCCGGGGTGAGCAGTTCTTC. Encoded protein: CSARCSGRGRGEQFF.

As regards this clonotype: Likely a read error: the CDR3 ends without its conserved phenylalanine or tryptophan. It is unclear where the CDR3 begins or ends on the DNA, so no DNA is shown, and the CDR3 is as TCRdb lists it. The chain has TRBV11-2 and TRBJ1-5; the D call TRBD1 from the table was never checked on the DNA. The CDR3 is 13 amino acids in total, end residues counted. CDR1 is SGHAT and CDR2 is FQNNGV in the germline V gene. The CDR3 here is CASSRDRGQPQYL.

The chain is built from TRBV20-1 and TRBJ1-5; D gene uncertain. There are 15 residues in the CDR3. Germline loops: CDR1 DFQATT, CDR2 SNEGSKA (reference sequence). Trimming removed 0 bases at V and 5 bases at J, with 14 bases between. The CDR3 is CSARDPTGRDQPQHF. DNA for the CDR3: TGCAGTGCTAGAGATCCAACTGGGAGGGATCAGCCCCAGCATTTT.

A single count supports this clonotype. Since no conserved phenylalanine or tryptophan closes the CDR3, a read error is the likely cause. The chain links TRBV4-2 to TRBJ2-1; 9 bases map to TRBD2. The CDR3 is 15 residues long. V shed 10 bases and J 5 bases; nucleotides not matched to a gene: 12. Per the germline V gene, CDR1 is LGHNA and CDR2 is YNFKEQ. As DNA, the CDR3 is TGTGCCAACAGGCTTAGAGCGGGAGGCCACAATGAGCAGTTCTTA. Translating gives CANRLRAGGHNEQFL.

A remark on this clonotype: This clone may be a read error of a much larger clone one base away. This rearrangement joins TRBV28 to TRBJ1-1, with D perhaps TRBD1 (5 bases). The CDR3 sequence is 14 residues long. Germline V lookup: CDR1 MDHEN, CDR2 SYDVKM. The CDR3 DNA reads TGTGACAGCAGTGGGACGGTTGGCGACACTGAAGCTTTCTTT. Encoded protein: CDSSGTVGDTEAFF.

In regard to this clonotype: This clone may be a read error of a much larger clone one base away. V gene TRBV29-1 combines with J gene TRBJ2-5, with D possibly matching TRBD1 (6 bases). Trimming shortened V by 0 bases and J by 4 bases, and 18 bases separated the two germline ends. Germline loops: CDR1 SQVTM, CDR2 ANQGSEA. The CDR3 has 16 amino acids. In DNA form, the CDR3 reads TGCAGCGTTGAAGATCTTGGGGGCCAGGGTGGAGAGACCCAGTACTTC. It encodes CSVEDLGGQGGETQYF.

As to this clonotype: One end of the junction varies from germline; a read error may be responsible. The chain couples TRBV6-1 to TRBJ2-7; 10 bases are a match to TRBD1. The CDR3 length is 13 residues. The germline V gene encodes CDR1 MNHNS and CDR2 SASEGT. The CDR3, as DNA: TGTGCTAGCAGTGACAGGGGGCCCTACGACCAGTACTTC. Translating it yields CASSDRGPYDQYF.

J is TRBJ2-7 and V is TRBV5-6; no firm D call. Trimming removed 4 bases at V and 3 bases at J, with 14 bases between. This CDR3 contains 14 residues. CDR1 and CDR2 from the germline V gene are SGHDT and YYEEEE. The CDR3 loop reads CASSPWTSHYEQYF. CDR3 bases: TGTGCCAGCAGCCCCTGGACCTCTCACTACGAGCAGTACTTC. Combining the CDR3 with reference TRBV5-6 and TRBJ2-7 gives the whole variable domain DAGVTQSPTHLIKTRGQQVTLRCSPKSGHDTVSWYQQALGQGPQFIFQYYEEEERQRGNFPDRFSGHQFPNYSSELNVNALLLGDSALYLCASSPWTSHYEQYFGPGTRLTVT.

Of note for this clonotype: One end of the junction is discordant with germline, which a read error may explain. This chain uses TRBV6-2 or TRBV6-3 with TRBJ1-1, with TRBD1 identical over 9 bases. Germline assignment: CDR1 MNHEY and CDR2 SVGEGT. The CDR3 loop spans 13 amino acids. The CDR3 sequence: CASADRGNTEDFF. Written as DNA, the CDR3 is TGTGCCAGTGCGGACAGGGGTAACACTGAAGATTTCTTT.

Regarding this clonotype: A much more abundant neighbour one base away suggests this may be a read error. The chain links TRBV4-1 to TRBJ1-5, with a tentative D call TRBD1 (5 bases). V was pared by 1 base and J by 1 base, with 11 bases between. Per germline, CDR1 MGHRA and CDR2 YSYEKL. The CDR3 length is 16 residues. The CDR3 loop is CASSQGYRRSNQPQHF. CDR3 DNA sequence: TGCGCCAGCAGCCAAGGTTACAGGAGAAGCAATCAGCCCCAGCATTTT.

As to this clonotype: Just one base apart from a much larger clone, this may be a read error. The chain has TRBV20-1 and TRBJ2-2; D remains ambiguous. Germline assignment: CDR1 DFQATT and CDR2 SNEGSKA (reference sequence). The CDR3 contains 13 residues. V lost 3 bases and J 10 bases, leaving 15 bases between the germline ends. For the CDR3, the DNA is TGCAGTGCTAGTTCCGGTCGTCCCGTGGAGCTGTTTTTT. Its protein product is CSASSGRPVELFF.

On this clonotype: An end of the junction differs from the germline gene, which may be a read error. This chain joins TRBV11-3 and TRBJ2-1, with TRBD2 matching over 8 bases. The CDR3 totals 17 residues. Germline V lookup: CDR1 SGHNT, CDR2 YENEEA. The CDR3, as DNA: TGTGACAGCAGCTTTGAGTTGACTAGCGAGAGCCACAATGAGAAGTTCTTC. Protein sequence: CDSSFELTSESHNEKFF.